This TCR beta chain was identified during a study of identical twins (dated by TCRdb to the mid-2010s). Regarding the complete study: The study deep-sequenced TCR alpha and beta repertoires from monozygotic twins, unrelated adults of various ages and cord blood to test whether fetal clonotypes persist. To rule out contamination, the twin experiments were replicated at different times with different library preparation protocols. What the authors observed across the whole study: Compared with coincidental sharing between unrelated individuals, an excess of low generation-probability sequences was observed among out-of-frame TCR alpha sequences shared between twins. Out-of-frame TCR alpha sharing in monozygotic twins was systematically underestimated by recombination models, whereas sharing between unrelated individuals was in agreement with the recombination models. Abundant cord blood beta clonotypes had fewer insertions, young adult naive repertoires showed a similar but weaker trend, and memory repertoires showed no such trend. Conclusions relied on cross-sectional statistical analysis, since the same donors could not be followed over many years. In beta out-of-frame sequences, excess twin sharing was weaker, because having fewer shared sequences lowered the signal-to-noise ratio. Invariant T cells such as MAIT and iNKT could partly confound zero-insertion analyses, though diverse VJ usage argued against this for most clonotypes.

From cysteine to phenylalanine, the CDR3 is 18 amino acids long. The CDR3 DNA has 54 bases and is translated from base 1. V is pruned by 4 bases and J by 5 bases, leaving 18 bases of the junction without a gene match. Per the germline V gene, SGHRS is the CDR1 and YFSETQ is the CDR2. Only healthy Caucasian donors were included. Three unrelated non-twin adults were additionally sequenced: a male aged 18 to 29, a male aged 50 to 59 and a female aged 50 to 59. Miltenyi CD45RO+ enrichment and human naive T-cell isolation kits were used to isolate memory (CD45RO+) and naive T cells from PBMC. In the case of this clonotype: Its antigen specificity is not known. Base-call qualities are not available, and no considerably larger clone is one nucleotide away.

Libraries came from 5' RACE. For sequencing, an Illumina HiSeq 2000 was employed. Template switching introduced a universal primer binding site; the final cDNA contained a unique molecular identifier, enabling accurate counting of TCR cDNA molecules. First-strand cDNA for TCR alpha and beta chains was synthesized from specific primers in the conserved constant-segment region. To control for contamination, every cDNA library carried two barcodes: a SMART-Mk sample barcode plus Illumina barcodes. TruSeq adapter sequences along with Illumina sample barcodes were introduced in two successive PCR steps. The Illumina HiSeq platform was used with custom primers to sequence TCR alpha and beta cDNA libraries. As for the authors' bioinformatics: Unique molecular identifiers were extracted from raw reads with MiGEC, and CDR3 positions were determined with MiXCR. Recombination models were inferred per individual with the repgenHMM and IGoR tools using an EM algorithm. The tcR package in R was used for shared clonotype analysis, with sharing normalized by the product of cloneset sizes. To study raw recombination free of thymic and clonal selection effects, out-of-frame nonproductive sequences were analyzed. The public reads were run again by TCRdb, first through fastp at Q25 and then through MiXCR, and only productive beta chains were kept. Each entry is one CDR3 protein sequence, shown with its most common DNA and genes. The V and J calls were determined by TCRdb, not by the authors. The sample includes about 430,000 distinct CDR3 sequences, with around 18% observed a single time. In total, the top ten clones hold around 12% of the sample.

The rearrangement combines TRBV5-1 with TRBJ2-3, with 8 bases aligning to TRBD2. Sequencing was done on a sample of naive T cells sorted from blood. According to the study, the label for this sample's cell subset or site signals: cells isolated with a human naive T-cell isolation kit. The sequence was collected from a man aged 45-60 years in good health. For the CDR3, the sequence is CASSHLGVSAGDRDTQYF. The DNA reads TGCGCCAGCAGCCACCTAGGGGTTTCAGCGGGAGACAGAGATACGCAGTATTTT.